This TCR beta chain was sequenced in a study of shared clonotypes between healthy human individuals. The V end was cut by 2 bases, the J end by 6 bases, with 10 bases between. Germline V gene lookup returns CDR1 MNHEY and CDR2 SVGAGI. The CDR3 is made up of 14 amino acids. The method was immunoSEQ multiplex PCR; TCRdb's version includes in-frame clones alone and lacks a portion of them. The table has roughly 550,000 clones, roughly 95% seen once; the top ten hold over 0.09%. Cells designated naive CD8 were CD45RO-negative and were positively selected for CCR7, with terminally differentiated effector memory CD45RA+ cells excluded.

Material: naive CD8+ T cells sorted from blood. V and J are TRBV6-5 and TRBJ2-2; D gene unclear. The origin of this receptor is a woman in her 30s in good health. The CDR3 loop is CASSYDLSAGELFF. In nucleotides, the CDR3 is TGTGCCAGCAGTTACGACCTCAGCGCCGGGGAGCTGTTTTTT.